This T cell receptor beta chain originates from a study of patients and donors after allogeneic stem cell transplantation. A few counts support this clonotype. Using its own MiXCR run on the RT-PCR reads, TCRdb lists one record per CDR3 protein. The repertoire consists of about a million distinct CDR3 sequences, with 18% occurring once and the leading ten covering 5% to 6.5%. The CDR3 extends over 15 amino acids. The V and J ends lost 2 bases and 3 bases respectively, with 13 bases between them. CDR1 is KGHSH, CDR2 LQKENI, per germline. Sequencing was carried out using blood, either unsorted or a sorted T cell fraction (not recorded which). The chain carries TRBV18 and TRBJ1-1; D remains unclear. This clonotype originated in a human donor who was either an allogeneic HSCT recipient or a stem cell or donor lymphocyte infusion donor (not recorded which). It is not recorded whose cells these are; they may come from a transplant donor. CDR3 DNA sequence: TGTGCCAGCTCACCAGTCGACGGGTATGACACTGAAGCTTTCTTT. Amino acid sequence: CASSPVDGYDTEAFF.